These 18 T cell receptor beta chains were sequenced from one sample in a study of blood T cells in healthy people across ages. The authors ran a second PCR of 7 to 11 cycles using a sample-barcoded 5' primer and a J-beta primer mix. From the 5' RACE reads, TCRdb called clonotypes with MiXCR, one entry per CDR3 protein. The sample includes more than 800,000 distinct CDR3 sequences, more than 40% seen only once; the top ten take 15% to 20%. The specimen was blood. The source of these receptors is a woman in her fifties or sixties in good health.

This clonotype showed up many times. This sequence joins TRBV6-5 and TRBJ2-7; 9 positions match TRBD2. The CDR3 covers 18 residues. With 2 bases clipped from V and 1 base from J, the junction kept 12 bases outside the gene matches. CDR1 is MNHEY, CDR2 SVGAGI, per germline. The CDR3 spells CASSYMNRLAGRSYEQYF. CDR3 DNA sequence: TGTGCCAGCAGTTACATGAACCGCCTAGCGGGAAGATCCTACGAGCAGTACTTC.

CDR3 residues: CASGLRERGPSYEQYF. The CDR3 DNA sequence: TGTGCCAGCGGCCTCCGTGAAAGGGGACCCTCCTACGAGCAGTACTTC. V is TRBV12-3 or TRBV12-4 and J is TRBJ2-7, with D perhaps being TRBD1 or TRBD2 (5 bases each). V lost 8 bases, J lost 0 bases, and 20 bases lay in between. The CDR3 extends over 16 amino acids.

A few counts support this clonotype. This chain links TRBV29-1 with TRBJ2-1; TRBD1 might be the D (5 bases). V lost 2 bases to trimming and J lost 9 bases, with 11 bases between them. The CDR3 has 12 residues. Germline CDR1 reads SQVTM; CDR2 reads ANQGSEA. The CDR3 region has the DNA TGCAGCGTTGAACCCCAGGGTGTTGAGCAGTTCTTC. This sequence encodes CSVEPQGVEQFF.

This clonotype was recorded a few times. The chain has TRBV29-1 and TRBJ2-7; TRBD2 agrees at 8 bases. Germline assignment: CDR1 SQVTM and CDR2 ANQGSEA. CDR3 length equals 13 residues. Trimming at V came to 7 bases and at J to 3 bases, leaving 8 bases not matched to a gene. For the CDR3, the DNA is TGCAGCGGACGGGGGGGGACTAGCTACGAGCAGTACTTC. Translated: CSGRGGTSYEQYF.

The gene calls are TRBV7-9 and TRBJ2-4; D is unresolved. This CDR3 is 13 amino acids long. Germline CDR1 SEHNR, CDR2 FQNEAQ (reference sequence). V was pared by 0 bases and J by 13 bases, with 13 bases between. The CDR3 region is CASSLADPLGQYF. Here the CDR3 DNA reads TGTGCCAGCAGCTTAGCGGATCCGTTAGGGCAGTACTTC.

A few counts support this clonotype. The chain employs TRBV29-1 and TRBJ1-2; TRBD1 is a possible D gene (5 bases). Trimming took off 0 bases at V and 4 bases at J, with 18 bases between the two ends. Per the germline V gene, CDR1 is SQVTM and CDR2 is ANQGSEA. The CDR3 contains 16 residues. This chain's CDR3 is CSVEEIAAGRPYGYTF. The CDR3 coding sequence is TGCAGCGTTGAAGAGATCGCCGCAGGGCGCCCCTATGGCTACACCTTC.

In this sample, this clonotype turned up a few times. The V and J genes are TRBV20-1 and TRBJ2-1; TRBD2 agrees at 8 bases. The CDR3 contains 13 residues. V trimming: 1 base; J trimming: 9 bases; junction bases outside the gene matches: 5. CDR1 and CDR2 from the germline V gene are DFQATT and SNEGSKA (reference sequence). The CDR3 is CSARATGGGEQFF. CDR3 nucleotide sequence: TGCAGTGCTAGAGCGACGGGAGGGGGTGAGCAGTTCTTC.

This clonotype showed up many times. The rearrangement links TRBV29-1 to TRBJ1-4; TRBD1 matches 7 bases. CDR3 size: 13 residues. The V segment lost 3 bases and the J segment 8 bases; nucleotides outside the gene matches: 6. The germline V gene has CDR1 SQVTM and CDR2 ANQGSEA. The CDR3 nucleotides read TGCAGCGTTGAGTACAGGGGTATAGAAAAACTGTTTTTT. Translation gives CSVEYRGIEKLFF.

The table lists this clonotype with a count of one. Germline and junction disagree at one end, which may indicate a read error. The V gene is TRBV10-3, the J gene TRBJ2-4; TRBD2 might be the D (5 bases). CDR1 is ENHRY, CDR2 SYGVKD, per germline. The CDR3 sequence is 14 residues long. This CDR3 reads CAINEDLTKNIQYF. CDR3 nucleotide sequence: TGTGCCATCAATGAGGACTTAACCAAAAACATTCAGTACTTC.

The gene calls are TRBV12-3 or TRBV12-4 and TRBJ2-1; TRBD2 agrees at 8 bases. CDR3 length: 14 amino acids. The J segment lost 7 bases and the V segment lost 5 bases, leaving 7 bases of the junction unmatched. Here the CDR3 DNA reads TGTGCCAGCAGTCCCCTCCGCGGGGGGAATGAGCAGTTCTTC. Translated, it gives CASSPLRGGNEQFF.

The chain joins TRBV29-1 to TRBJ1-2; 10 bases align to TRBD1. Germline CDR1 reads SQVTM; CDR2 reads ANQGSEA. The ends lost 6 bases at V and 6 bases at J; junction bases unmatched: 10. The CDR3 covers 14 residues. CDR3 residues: CSVFPGQGTHGYTF. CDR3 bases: TGCAGCGTCTTTCCGGGACAGGGGACCCATGGCTACACCTTC.

CDR3 DNA: TGTGCCATCAGTGCCAGATTATATGGCTACACCTTC. The encoded protein is CAISARLYGYTF. V usage is TRBV10-3 and J usage is TRBJ1-2, with D unresolved. Germline V CDR1 and CDR2: ENHRY, SYGVKD. The CDR3 extends over 12 amino acids. The V and J ends lost 4 bases and 5 bases respectively, with 8 bases between them.

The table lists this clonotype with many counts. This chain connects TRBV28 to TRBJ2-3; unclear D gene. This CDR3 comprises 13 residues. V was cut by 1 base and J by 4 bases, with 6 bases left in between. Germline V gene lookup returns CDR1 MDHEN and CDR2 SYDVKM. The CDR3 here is CASSLSISDTQYF. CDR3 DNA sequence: TGTGCCAGCAGTTTATCAATCTCAGATACGCAGTATTTT.

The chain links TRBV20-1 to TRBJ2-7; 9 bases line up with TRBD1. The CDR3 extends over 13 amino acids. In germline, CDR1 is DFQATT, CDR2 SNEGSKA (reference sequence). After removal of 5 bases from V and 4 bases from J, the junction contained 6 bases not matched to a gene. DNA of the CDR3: TGCAGTGCTGGCGGACAGGGGTCGTACGAGCAGTACTTC. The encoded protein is CSAGGQGSYEQYF.

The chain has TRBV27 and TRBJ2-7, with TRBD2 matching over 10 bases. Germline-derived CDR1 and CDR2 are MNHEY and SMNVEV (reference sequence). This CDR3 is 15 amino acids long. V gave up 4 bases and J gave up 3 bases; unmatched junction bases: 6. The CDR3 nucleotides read TGTGCCAGCAGTTCCCTAGCGGGAGTTTTCTACGAGCAGTACTTC. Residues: CASSSLAGVFYEQYF.

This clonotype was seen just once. CDR3 sequence (DNA): TGCAGTGCTAGCCACAGGGGGGGCACCGGGGAGCTGTTTTTT. This gives the protein CSASHRGGTGELFF. This chain connects TRBV20-1 to TRBJ2-2, with a possible D match to TRBD1 (8 bases). The CDR3 extends over 14 amino acids. V dropped 3 bases and J dropped 4 bases, with 12 bases sitting between them. The germline CDR1 and CDR2 sequences are DFQATT and SNEGSKA (reference sequence).

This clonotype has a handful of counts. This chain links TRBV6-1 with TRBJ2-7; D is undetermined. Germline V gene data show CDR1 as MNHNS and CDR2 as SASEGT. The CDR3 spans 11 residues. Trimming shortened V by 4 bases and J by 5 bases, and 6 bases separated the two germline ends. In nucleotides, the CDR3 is TGTGCCAGCAGTGTGGTAAACGAGCAGTACTTC. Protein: CASSVVNEQYF.

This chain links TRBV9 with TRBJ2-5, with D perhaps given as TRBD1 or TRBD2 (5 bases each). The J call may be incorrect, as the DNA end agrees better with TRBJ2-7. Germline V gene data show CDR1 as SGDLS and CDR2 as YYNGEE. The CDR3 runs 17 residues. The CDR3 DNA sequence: TGTGCCAGCAGCGTAGAGGCTTTGGGACCAAGGCTCTACGAGCAGTACTTC. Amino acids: CASSVEALGPRLYEQYF.